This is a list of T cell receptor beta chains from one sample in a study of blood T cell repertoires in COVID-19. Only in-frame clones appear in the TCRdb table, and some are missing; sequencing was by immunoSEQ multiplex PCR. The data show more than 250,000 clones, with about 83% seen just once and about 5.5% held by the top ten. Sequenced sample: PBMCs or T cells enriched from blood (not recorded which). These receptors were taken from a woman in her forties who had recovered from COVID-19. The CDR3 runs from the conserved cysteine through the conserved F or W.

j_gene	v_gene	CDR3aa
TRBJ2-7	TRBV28	CASRQGSYEQYF
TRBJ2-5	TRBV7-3	CASSLTRGETQYF
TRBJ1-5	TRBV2	CASKAGGGPQHF
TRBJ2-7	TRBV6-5	CASSYSGVYEQYF
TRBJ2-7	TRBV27	CASSLLAGRGYEQYF
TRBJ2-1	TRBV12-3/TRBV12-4	CASSFSLYNEQFF
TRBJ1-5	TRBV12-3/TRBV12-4	CASSSLGDQPQHF
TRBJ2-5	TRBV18	CASSPRVAGPKEETQYF
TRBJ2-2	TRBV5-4	CASSSGLAANTGELFF
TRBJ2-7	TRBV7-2	CASSLAHSSYEQYF
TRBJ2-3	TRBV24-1	CATSETSGGGTDTQYF
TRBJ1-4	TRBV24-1	CATSDPGTGQHEKLFF
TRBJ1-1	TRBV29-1	CSASHAGGNTEAFF
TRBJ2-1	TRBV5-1	CASGTSGSSYNEQFF
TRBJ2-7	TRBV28	CASSSPRGGTDEQYF